This passage covers 3 T cell receptor beta chains from one sample sequenced in a study of CD8+ T cells in alopecia areata. Sequencing templates came from extracted RNA that was reverse transcribed into cDNA. TCRdb's table, derived via immunoSEQ multiplex PCR, lists solely in-frame clones and lacks some. Here the sample spans about 14,000 clones, about 60% being singletons. Punch biopsies of lesional scalp, plus peripheral blood, were taken from alopecia areata patients. The sequences come from skin, collected at week 0. The receptor set was obtained from a human donor with alopecia areata.

The chain couples TRBV15 to TRBJ1-1, with a weak D call TRBD1 (5 bases). V shed 0 bases and J shed 4 bases, with 15 bases lying between them. The CDR3 contains 16 residues. Looked up from germline, CDR1 is LNHNV and CDR2 is YYDKDF (reference sequence). This chain's CDR3 is CATSRDRWQGGTEAFF. CDR3 sequence (DNA): TGTGCCACCAGCAGAGATCGATGGCAGGGTGGCACTGAAGCTTTCTTT.

The genes are TRBV30 and TRBJ2-3; no reliable D call. Germline V gene data show CDR1 as GTSNPN and CDR2 as SVGIG (reference sequence). The ends were cut back, 0 bases at V and 6 bases at J, with 4 bases in the middle. This CDR3 comprises 11 residues. This CDR3 is CAWSVKDTQYF. In DNA form, the CDR3 reads TGTGCCTGGAGTGTAAAGGATACGCAGTATTTT. Full variable domain (remainder filled in from reference TRBV30 and TRBJ2-3): SQTIHQWPATLVQPVGSPLSLECTVEGTSNPNLYWYRQAAGRGLQLLFYSVGIGQISSEVPQNLSASRPQDRQFILSSKKLLLSDSGFYLCAWSVKDTQYFGPGTRLTVL.

The chain uses TRBV5-1 and TRBJ2-3; 12 bases match TRBD2. The CDR3 runs 18 residues. Germline CDR1 is SGHRS and CDR2 is YFSETQ. Trimming removed 0 bases from V and 0 bases from J; junction bases left unmatched: 5. CDR3: CASSLDRLAGVSTDTQYF. In DNA form, the CDR3 reads TGCGCCAGCAGCTTGGATCGACTAGCGGGGGTTAGCACAGATACGCAGTATTTT.